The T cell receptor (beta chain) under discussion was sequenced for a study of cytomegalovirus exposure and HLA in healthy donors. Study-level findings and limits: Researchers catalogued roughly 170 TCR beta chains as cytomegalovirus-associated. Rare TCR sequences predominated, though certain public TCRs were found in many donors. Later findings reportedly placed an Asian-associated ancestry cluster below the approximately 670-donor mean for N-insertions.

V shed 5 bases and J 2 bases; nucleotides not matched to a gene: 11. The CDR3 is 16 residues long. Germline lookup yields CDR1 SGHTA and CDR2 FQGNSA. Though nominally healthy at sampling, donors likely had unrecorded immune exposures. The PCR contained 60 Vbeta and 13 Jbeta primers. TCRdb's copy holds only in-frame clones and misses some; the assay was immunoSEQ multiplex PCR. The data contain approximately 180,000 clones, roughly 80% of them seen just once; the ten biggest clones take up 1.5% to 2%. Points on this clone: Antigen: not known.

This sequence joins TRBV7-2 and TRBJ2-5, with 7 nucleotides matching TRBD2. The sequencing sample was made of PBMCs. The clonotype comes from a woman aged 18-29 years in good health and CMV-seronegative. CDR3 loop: CASSAANVGLQETQYF. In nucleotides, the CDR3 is TGTGCCAGCAGCGCTGCCAATGTGGGACTACAAGAGACCCAGTACTTC.